Listed here are 6 T cell receptor beta chains from one sample, sequenced in a study of T cells in Graves' hyperthyroidism and ophthalmopathy. The source material, RNA transcripts, was used to amplify TCR beta CDR3 regions. First-round RT-PCR with HTBI primers amplified the TCR CDR3 region. Using its own MiXCR run on the multiplex PCR reads, TCRdb lists one record per CDR3 protein. The table lists roughly 93,000 distinct CDR3 sequences, approximately 40% of them singletons. Sequencing used peripheral blood or thyroid tissue (not recorded which). The receptor set was obtained from a woman in her 30s with Graves' hyperthyroidism.

This clonotype was picked up many times. The chain joins TRBV20-1 to TRBJ1-5; 9 bases line up with TRBD1. The CDR3 runs to 17 residues. The germline gives CDR1 DFQATT, CDR2 SNEGSKA (reference sequence). Trimming cost V 4 bases and J 4 bases; bases outside gene matches: 14. The CDR3, as DNA: TGCAGTGCTACGGTTGTCCGGGACAGGGAAGAGAATCAGCCCCAGCATTTT. Translating gives CSATVVRDREENQPQHF.

This clonotype was recorded many times. The genes are TRBV7-2 and TRBJ1-1; D gene uncertain. CDR1 and CDR2 (germline): SGHTA, FQGNSA. This CDR3 is built from 14 residues. Trimming removed 0 bases at V and 0 bases at J, with 5 bases between. This CDR3 reads CASSLASLNTEAFF. The DNA of the CDR3 is TGTGCCAGCAGCTTAGCCAGCTTGAACACTGAAGCTTTCTTT.

This clonotype was observed at least ten times. The V call is TRBV5-1, the J call TRBJ1-4; 9 nucleotides align to TRBD1. V shed 5 bases, J shed 5 bases, and the junction held 4 bases outside the gene matches. The CDR3 runs 14 residues. CDR1 SGHRS and CDR2 YFSETQ come from the germline V gene. The CDR3 loop is CASRQGQGNEKLFF. CDR3 nucleotide sequence: TGCGCCAGCAGGCAGGGACAGGGCAATGAAAAACTGTTTTTT.

This clonotype turned up a few times. This chain connects TRBV7-3 to TRBJ2-7; 10 bases align to TRBD2. Per the germline V gene, CDR1 is SGHTA and CDR2 is FQGTGA. J lost 6 bases, V lost 5 bases, and 7 bases had no gene match. CDR3 length: 14 residues. CDR3 coding DNA: TGTGCCAGCAGCGCTACAGCGGGAGGGCCCGAGCAGTACTTC. It specifies CASSATAGGPEQYF.

This clonotype was seen repeatedly, ten times or more. The J gene is TRBJ1-6, the V gene TRBV4-1; D is uncertain. Trimming took 0 bases from V and 10 from J, leaving 16 bases between them. The V gene's germline CDR1 is MGHRA and CDR2 YSYEKL. This CDR3 is 16 amino acids long. The CDR3: CASSQDRETSVSPLHF. Here the CDR3 DNA reads TGCGCCAGCAGCCAAGATCGGGAGACCTCGGTGTCACCCCTCCACTTT.

As for this clonotype: Here the CDR3 omits its conserved ending phenylalanine or tryptophan, so a read error is the likely source. The chain recombines TRBV10-3 with TRBJ2-7; tentatively, D is TRBD2 (5 bases). CDR1 is ENHRY and CDR2 is SYGVKD in the germline V gene. This CDR3 contains 13 residues. V lost 4 bases to trimming and J lost 3 bases, with 10 bases between them. CDR3 coding DNA: TGTGCCATCAGTGTGCGGGCTGACTACGAGCAGTACCTC. It is translated as CAISVRADYEQYL.